This TCR beta chain was retrieved from a study of blood T cell repertoires in COVID-19. Overall study context: Italy, Spain and the United States were the sources of the convalescent and acute COVID-19 samples. T cells, B-cell-depleted T cells, or PBMCs provided the cDNA or gDNA that served as material.

CDR1 and CDR2 from the germline V gene are LNHDA and SQIVND (reference sequence). There are 18 residues in the CDR3. Trimming took off 4 bases at V and 2 bases at J, with 21 bases between the two ends. Per the original methods: For nucleated cells, counts were estimated from reference gene primer amplification. Produced via immunoSEQ multiplex PCR; TCRdb's table is partial and in-frame only. V and J calls and clone size are those listed in that table; D and trimming were worked out from the DNA. The sample contains 150,000 to 200,000 clones, more than 80% of which appear only once. The sequence was obtained from a woman aged 55 to 70 with acute or convalescent COVID-19. The sample taken for sequencing was peripheral blood. The rearrangement uses TRBV19 and TRBJ1-5; TRBD1 is a possible D gene (5 bases). The CDR3: CASSNRGGSRGGNQPQHF. CDR3 nucleotide sequence: TGTGCCAGTAGTAATCGGGGGGGATCTCGGGGTGGCAATCAGCCCCAGCATTTT.